This note documents a single T cell receptor (beta chain) sequence. As yet, its antigen is unknown. One entry per CDR3 protein results from TCRdb running MiXCR on the RT-PCR reads. In the table there are 530,000 or so distinct CDR3 sequences, 14% of which are singletons. These data originate in a study of response to subunit inactivated influenza vaccine. Study conclusions and caveats: It was suggested by the authors that few new T cells are recruited by each seasonal influenza vaccination.

The input for sequencing was PBMCs from blood, taken 11 to 12 days after vaccination. The TCR originated in a man aged 45-65 years who received an inactivated influenza vaccine.

The CDR3 coding sequence is TGTGCCAGCAAGGCCGGGGGCGGAGAGACCCAGTACTTC. It specifies CASKAGGGETQYF. The chain couples TRBV3-1 to TRBJ2-5, with D perhaps assigned TRBD1 or TRBD2 (6 bases each). The CDR3 is made up of 13 amino acids. V was cut by 7 bases and J by 4 bases, with 13 bases left in between. Germline V gives CDR1 LGHDT, CDR2 YNNKEL (reference sequence).